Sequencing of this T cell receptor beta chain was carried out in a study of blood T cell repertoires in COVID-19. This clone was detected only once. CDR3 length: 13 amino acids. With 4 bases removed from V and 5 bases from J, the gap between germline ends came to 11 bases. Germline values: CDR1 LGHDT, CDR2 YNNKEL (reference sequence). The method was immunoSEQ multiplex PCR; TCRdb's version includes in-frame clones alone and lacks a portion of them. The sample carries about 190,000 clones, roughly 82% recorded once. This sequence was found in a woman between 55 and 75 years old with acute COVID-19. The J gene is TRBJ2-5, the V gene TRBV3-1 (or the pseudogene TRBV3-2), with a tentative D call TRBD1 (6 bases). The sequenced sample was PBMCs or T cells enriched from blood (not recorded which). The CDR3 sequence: CASSLMRGETQYF. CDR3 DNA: TGTGCCAGCAGCCTCATGAGGGGGGAGACCCAGTACTTC.